One T cell receptor beta chain is described in this entry. This sample is drawn from a study of T cell responses to AZD1222 COVID-19 vaccine. The repertoire was sequenced with immunoSEQ multiplex PCR; TCRdb's copy has only in-frame clones and lacks some. The data show around 110,000 clones, roughly nine tenths seen once. Sequenced here: peripheral blood, sampled on day 0 of AZD1222 vaccination. The clonotype originates from an adult in good health.

The CDR3 nucleotides read TGTGCCAGCAGACCGGGGGGGTCTGGGGCCAACGTCCTGACTTTC. Protein product: CASRPGGSGANVLTF. The J gene is TRBJ2-6, the V gene TRBV28, with 8 bases aligning to TRBD2. The J segment lost 1 base and the V segment lost 6 bases, leaving 2 bases of the junction unmatched. The germline V gene encodes CDR1 MDHEN and CDR2 SYDVKM. The CDR3 has 15 amino acids.